Presented here are 18 T cell receptor beta chains from one specimen sequenced in a study of identical twins (dated by TCRdb to the mid-2010s). Libraries were prepared through 5' RACE. Sequencer: Illumina HiSeq 2000. TCRdb reprocessing: public reads trimmed at Q25 with fastp, clones called with MiXCR, in-frame beta chains kept. Rows with one shared CDR3 protein collapse into an entry with the most common genes and DNA. The sample has some 660,000 distinct CDR3 sequences on record, around 8.3% of them singletons. The ten most abundant clones make up 0.75% to 1% of the sample. The same specimen was also included in a second study, on yellow fever vaccine responses in identical twins.

The sequenced material came from PBMCs. Source of these receptors: a woman under 30 in good health.

This clonotype has at least ten counts. V gene TRBV3-1 combines with J gene TRBJ2-7; D may be TRBD1 or TRBD2 (5 bases each). Germline lookup yields CDR1 LGHDT and CDR2 YNNKEL (reference sequence). The CDR3 is made up of 14 amino acids. The V gene lost 0 bases and the J gene lost 6 bases, with 12 bases spanning the gap. In DNA, the CDR3 is TGTGCCAGCAGCCAAGAAAGGGCAGGGAGCGAGCAGTACTTC. Translating it yields CASSQERAGSEQYF.

The rearrangement links TRBV3-1 to TRBJ1-2; D ambiguous. V was clipped by 3 bases and J by 5 bases, with 4 bases between them. Germline V lookup: CDR1 LGHDT, CDR2 YNNKEL (reference sequence). This CDR3 is built from 11 residues. DNA for the CDR3: TGTGCCAGCAGCCATTTTTATGGCTACACCTTC. Translated: CASSHFYGYTF.

This clonotype was observed a few times. The genes are TRBV5-1 and TRBJ2-5; the D call may be TRBD1 or TRBD2 (5 bases each). The CDR3 runs 15 residues. Germline V gene lookup returns CDR1 SGHRS and CDR2 YFSETQ. V was pared by 4 bases and J by 2 bases, with 15 bases between. The CDR3 protein is CASSQGRGPQETQYF. CDR3 nucleotide sequence: TGCGCCAGCAGCCAAGGCCGGGGCCCTCAAGAGACCCAGTACTTC.

This clonotype was picked up a small number of times. This chain joins TRBV5-1 and TRBJ2-7; D gene uncertain. The CDR3 is 14 residues long. Trimming took off 1 base at V and 3 bases at J, with 11 bases between the two ends. The germline V gene has CDR1 SGHRS and CDR2 YFSETQ. The CDR3 spells CASSLNYGNYEQYF. DNA for the CDR3: TGCGCCAGCAGCTTGAATTACGGAAACTACGAGCAGTACTTC.

The gene calls are TRBV7-9 and TRBJ1-2; unclear D gene. Germline CDR1 SEHNR, CDR2 FQNEAQ (reference sequence). The CDR3 loop spans 15 amino acids. V was shortened by 4 bases and J by 6 bases, with 18 bases between the two germline ends. CDR3: CASSSQWAEVDGYTF. The CDR3 DNA reads TGTGCCAGCAGCTCCCAGTGGGCGGAGGTCGATGGCTACACCTTC.

In its sample, this clonotype was seen a few times. This CDR3 is CATSDPQEIGNTIYF. The CDR3 nucleotides are TGTGCCACCAGTGATCCGCAGGAGATTGGAAACACCATATATTTT. The chain employs TRBV24-1 and TRBJ1-3; D unresolved. Germline V gene lookup returns CDR1 KGHDR and CDR2 SFDVKD. The ends were cut back, 3 bases at V and 3 bases at J, with 11 bases in the middle. This CDR3 has 15 amino acids.

This clonotype was seen at least ten times. The rearrangement joins TRBV29-1 to TRBJ2-1; weak D call: TRBD1 (5 bases). CDR1 is SQVTM, CDR2 ANQGSEA, per germline. CDR3 size: 14 residues. V was trimmed by 3 bases and J by 4 bases, leaving 13 bases between them. The CDR3 nucleotides are TGCAGCGTTGAGAACAGGACATCGTACAATGAGCAGTTCTTC. This codes for CSVENRTSYNEQFF.

The rearrangement joins TRBV9 to TRBJ2-3; TRBD2 might be the D (6 bases). V was trimmed by 0 bases and J by 4 bases, leaving 12 bases between them. CDR1 is SGDLS and CDR2 is YYNGEE in the germline V gene. The CDR3 spans 15 residues. Here the CDR3 reads CASSVELGRSDTQYF. DNA for the CDR3: TGTGCCAGCAGCGTAGAGTTGGGGAGGTCAGATACGCAGTATTTT.

This clonotype was detected a few times. V gene TRBV5-6 combines with J gene TRBJ2-7; TRBD1 might be the D (5 bases). Germline V gene sequence: CDR1 SGHDT, CDR2 YYEEEE. The CDR3 is 13 amino acids. V shed 4 bases and J shed 12 bases, with 20 bases lying between them. CDR3 sequence: CASSRQSPSRWYF. The CDR3 nucleotides are TGTGCCAGCAGCCGACAGTCTCCCTCACGGTGGTACTTC.

The rearrangement links TRBV15 to TRBJ2-7; weak D call: TRBD2 (6 bases). The CDR3 is made up of 14 amino acids. Germline values: CDR1 LNHNV, CDR2 YYDKDF (reference sequence). The V end was cut by 1 base, the J end by 4 bases, with 11 bases between. In DNA form, the CDR3 reads TGTGCCACCAGCAGAGGGGGGGTCGGGTACGAGCAGTACTTC. It is translated as CATSRGGVGYEQYF.

The table lists this clonotype with a few counts. CDR3 amino acids: CASSPAGVVDEQFF. The DNA for the CDR3 is TGTGCCAGCAGCCCTGCGGGGGTAGTGGATGAGCAGTTCTTC. The chain has TRBV28 and TRBJ2-1; 7 bases are a match to TRBD2. Germline lookup yields CDR1 MDHEN and CDR2 SYDVKM. V shed 6 bases, J shed 8 bases, and the junction held 10 bases outside the gene matches. The CDR3 totals 14 residues.

This clonotype occurred a few times. The chain carries TRBV30 and TRBJ1-5; D gene ambiguous. This CDR3 region has 14 residues. Germline lookup yields CDR1 GTSNPN and CDR2 SVGIG (reference sequence). The V gene lost 2 bases and the J gene lost 4 bases, with 12 bases spanning the gap. The CDR3 spells CAWSSWGVNQPQHF. CDR3 DNA: TGTGCCTGGAGTTCCTGGGGAGTGAATCAGCCCCAGCATTTT. Drawing the rest from reference TRBV30 and TRBJ1-5, the complete variable domain is SQTIHQWPATLVQPVGSPLSLECTVEGTSNPNLYWYRQAAGRGLQLLFYSVGIGQISSEVPQNLSASRPQDRQFILSSKKLLLSDSGFYLCAWSSWGVNQPQHFGDGTRLSIL.

This chain joins TRBV5-8 and TRBJ2-2, with TRBD1 matching 8 bases. This CDR3 region has 15 residues. Looked up from germline, CDR1 is SGHTS and CDR2 is YDEGEE. Germline trimming cut 3 bases from V and 6 bases from J; bases unmatched to any gene: 7. The CDR3 protein is CASSSWTGKAGELFF. The CDR3, as DNA: TGTGCCAGCAGCTCATGGACAGGGAAGGCCGGGGAGCTGTTTTTT. Based on the CDR3 plus reference TRBV5-8 and TRBJ2-2, the full variable domain is EAGVTQSPTHLIKTRGQQATLRCSPISGHTSVYWYQQALGLGLQFLLWYDEGEERNRGNFPPRFSGRQFPNYSSELNVNALELEDSALYLCASSSWTGKAGELFFGEGSRLTVL.

This clonotype was counted at least ten times. The V and J genes are TRBV7-8 and TRBJ2-7; possibly TRBD1 for D (6 bases). With 2 bases removed from V and 6 bases from J, the gap between germline ends came to 14 bases. The CDR3 consists of 14 residues. The germline CDR1 and CDR2 sequences are SGHVS and FQNEAQ. This CDR3 is CASSLSTGSIEQYF. The CDR3 nucleotides are TGTGCCAGCAGCTTATCCACAGGGAGTATCGAGCAGTACTTC. The entire variable domain, with the rest obtained from reference TRBV7-8 and TRBJ2-7, is as follows: GAGVSQSPRYKVAKRGQDVALRCDPISGHVSLFWYQQALGQGPEFLTYFQNEAQLDKSGLPSDRFFAERPEGSVSTLKIQRTQQEDSAVYLCASSLSTGSIEQYFGPGTRLTVT.

This clonotype was observed many times. This chain connects TRBV12-3 or TRBV12-4 to TRBJ1-5, with no clear D. CDR3 size: 14 residues. With 8 bases removed from V and 4 bases from J, the gap between germline ends came to 15 bases. CDR3: CASGPTLGNQPQHF. CDR3 DNA: TGTGCCAGCGGACCGACACTGGGGAATCAGCCCCAGCATTTT.

V gene TRBV6-5 combines with J gene TRBJ2-3; possible D gene TRBD1, 5 bases. The germline gives CDR1 MNHEY, CDR2 SVGAGI. The CDR3 length is 15 residues. The V end was cut by 2 bases, the J end by 6 bases, with 15 bases between. CDR3 sequence reads: CASSYGWLGADTQYF. The CDR3 region has the DNA TGTGCCAGCAGTTACGGGTGGTTAGGGGCGGATACGCAGTATTTT.

In its sample, this clonotype was seen a few times. The CDR3 nucleotides are TGCAGTGCTAGGACGGGCCTTTTCCCTAGCACAGATACGCAGTATTTT. Protein product: CSARTGLFPSTDTQYF. The J gene is TRBJ2-3, the V gene TRBV20-1; D is unresolved. This CDR3 spans 16 amino acids. Trimming took 3 bases from V and 0 from J, leaving 16 bases between them. Germline V gene data show CDR1 as DFQATT and CDR2 as SNEGSKA (reference sequence).

The chain couples TRBV25-1 to TRBJ2-1; maybe TRBD1 (6 bases). The length of the CDR3 is 17 residues. V lost 5 bases to trimming and J lost 0 bases, with 17 bases between them. Germline CDR1 reads MGHDK; CDR2 reads SYGVNS. The CDR3, as DNA: TGTGCCAGCAGTCTAGGGATTGGACAGAGCTCCTACAATGAGCAGTTCTTC. Its translation: CASSLGIGQSSYNEQFF.